This T cell receptor beta chain was retrieved from a study of cytomegalovirus exposure and HLA in healthy donors. Details on this clone: Its antigen is still unknown.

Findings of the study overall: Because they were indistinguishable, some V segments, including TRBV6-2 and TRBV6-3, were excluded. Presence/absence analyses rested on an assumption that sequencing depth was roughly uniform across donors. A later analysis reportedly found fewer N-insertions in an Asian-associated ancestry cluster than the roughly 670-donor mean.

V lost 0 bases to trimming and J lost 3 bases, with 9 bases between them. The length of the CDR3 is 14 residues. The germline CDR1 and CDR2 sequences are SGHRS and YFSETQ. The PCR ran on 60 Vbeta and 13 Jbeta primers. Here immunoSEQ multiplex PCR was the method, and the copy in TCRdb shows in-frame clones only, minus some. This table holds around 75,000 clones. This chain uses TRBV5-1 with TRBJ1-1; a weak D match, TRBD1 (5 bases). Sequences were obtained from PBMCs. This TCR came from a man aged 40-49 years in good health and CMV-seronegative. The CDR3 sequence: CASSLAGGHTEAFF. The CDR3 DNA follows: TGCGCCAGCAGCTTGGCCGGGGGACACACTGAAGCTTTCTTT.